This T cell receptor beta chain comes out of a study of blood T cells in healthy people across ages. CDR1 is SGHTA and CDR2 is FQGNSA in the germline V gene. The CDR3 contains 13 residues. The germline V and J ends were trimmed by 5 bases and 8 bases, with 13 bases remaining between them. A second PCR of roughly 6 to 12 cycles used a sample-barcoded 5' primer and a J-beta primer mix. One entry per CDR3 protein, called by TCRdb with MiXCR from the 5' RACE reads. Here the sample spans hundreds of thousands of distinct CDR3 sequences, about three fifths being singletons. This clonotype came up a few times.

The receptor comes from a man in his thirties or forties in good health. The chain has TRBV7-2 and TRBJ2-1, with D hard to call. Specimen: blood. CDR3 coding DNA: TGTGCCAGCAGCCGATCGAGTGCCTATGAGCAGTTCTTC. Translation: CASSRSSAYEQFF.